This T cell receptor beta chain was captured in a study of neurological immune-mediated disorders. Notes on the study in general: No sharing of CDR3 amino acid sequences was observed among expanded clones across subjects, suggesting private repertoires in all groups.

Germline loops: CDR1 MNHNY, CDR2 SVGAGI (reference sequence). The V gene end was trimmed by 2 bases and the J gene end by 0 bases; junction bases not matched to a gene: 5. The CDR3 has 16 amino acids. The unsorted libraries were prepared from 2 million PBMCs (stored at -80 C). cDNA synthesis was performed by 5'RACE with 10-nucleotide random UMIs. TCRdb independently ran MiXCR on the 5' RACE reads; one entry per CDR3 protein. The table records 54,000 or so distinct CDR3 sequences, roughly 3.5% of them present only once. In this sample, this clonotype turned up many times. As yet, its antigen is unknown.

The source material was PBMCs. This receptor was identified in a young woman with multiple sclerosis. The genes are TRBV6-6 and TRBJ2-3, with 7 nucleotides matching TRBD1. In nucleotides, the CDR3 is TGTGCCAGCAGTTACGGCAGGGGGTCTAGCACAGATACGCAGTATTTT. Protein sequence: CASSYGRGSSTDTQYF.